Listed here are 10 T cell receptor beta chains from one sample, sequenced in a study of shared clonotypes between healthy human individuals. The protocol was immunoSEQ multiplex PCR, while the TCRdb copy is restricted to in-frame clones and leaves out a portion. The repertoire holds 1,500,000 or so clones, roughly 96% seen once, with about 1% in the top ten. Sequenced input: naive CD4+ T cells sorted from blood. Regarding subset: CD45RA+ positively selected. These receptors were collected from a man aged 30-40 years in good health.

The V and J genes are TRBV9 and TRBJ1-1; D unresolved. Deletions cut 0 bases from V and 2 bases from J, with 8 bases between. This CDR3 has 14 amino acids. Germline V CDR1 and CDR2: SGDLS, YYNGEE. This chain's CDR3 is CASSVAIGNTEAFF. The DNA for the CDR3 is TGTGCCAGCAGCGTAGCTATCGGCAACACTGAAGCTTTCTTT.

The chain has TRBV10-2 and TRBJ2-7, with D possibly TRBD2 on 5 matching bases. CDR3 length equals 12 residues. Germline V gene sequence: CDR1 WSHSY, CDR2 SAAADI. The V end lost 8 bases, the J end lost 6 bases, and 14 bases lay between the germline ends. CDR3 residues: CASRGLTGEQYF. In DNA form, the CDR3 reads TGCGCCAGCCGGGGATTGACGGGCGAGCAGTACTTC.

V usage is TRBV7-9 and J usage is TRBJ2-1; either TRBD1 or TRBD2 may fit D (5 bases each). V lost 5 bases and J lost 4, with 15 bases in between. Germline CDR1 SEHNR, CDR2 FQNEAQ (reference sequence). This CDR3 contains 15 residues. The CDR3 is CASSQTGGPYNEQFF. The CDR3 DNA sequence: TGTGCCAGCAGCCAAACAGGAGGACCATACAATGAGCAGTTCTTC.

V and J are TRBV19 and TRBJ2-1; D not certain. Germline loops: CDR1 LNHDA, CDR2 SQIVND (reference sequence). The CDR3 is made up of 13 amino acids. V was cut by 1 base and J by 12 bases, with 13 bases left in between. The CDR3 loop is CASSIASKERQFF. CDR3 sequence (DNA): TGTGCCAGTAGTATAGCTAGTAAAGAACGGCAGTTCTTC.

With respect to this clone: Other DNA sequences of this sample code for an identical CDR3. The V gene is TRBV28, the J gene TRBJ2-2, with TRBD2 matching over 9 bases. V lost 2 bases to trimming and J lost 4 bases; unmatched junction nucleotides: 2. The CDR3 runs to 15 residues. Germline V gene lookup returns CDR1 MDHEN and CDR2 SYDVKM. CDR3 in DNA: TGTGCCAGCAGTTTAGCGGGAGGGCCCACCGGGGAGCTGTTTTTT. This gives the protein CASSLAGGPTGELFF.

J is TRBJ2-7 and V is TRBV5-1; 7 nucleotides line up with TRBD1. The CDR3 consists of 14 residues. Unmatched junction bases numbered 10, after V lost 5 bases and J lost 5 bases. Germline assignment: CDR1 SGHRS and CDR2 YFSETQ. Here the CDR3 DNA reads TGCGCCAGCAGGGCTGGGCGTACAGGGGACGAGCAGTACTTC. Translation: CASRAGRTGDEQYF.

This chain joins TRBV29-1 and TRBJ2-5; D uncertain. With the DNA end fitting TRBJ2-7 better, the J assignment may be wrong. Germline loops: CDR1 SQVTM, CDR2 ANQGSEA. CDR3 length: 12 residues. The CDR3 here is CSVRLDSYEQYF. The CDR3 DNA is TGCAGCGTACGACTGGACTCCTACGAGCAGTACTTC.

This clone was detected only once. The chain is built from TRBV10-2 and TRBJ2-7, with 8 nucleotides matching TRBD1. Unmatched junction bases numbered 10, after V lost 6 bases and J lost 6 bases. The CDR3 has 14 residues. The germline CDR1 and CDR2 sequences are WSHSY and SAAADI. The CDR3 loop is CASSFPGTGREQYF. The CDR3 nucleotides are TGCGCCAGCAGCTTTCCAGGGACAGGTCGCGAGCAGTACTTC.

The chain carries TRBV6-1 and TRBJ1-5; D is unclear. Germline CDR1 reads MNHNS; CDR2 reads SASEGT. This CDR3 has 14 residues. The V end was cut by 4 bases, the J end by 6 bases, with 13 bases between. The CDR3 reads CASSATHVGQPQHF. For the CDR3, the DNA is TGTGCCAGCAGTGCGACCCACGTGGGTCAGCCCCAGCATTTT.

A single count supports this clone. The V gene is TRBV7-8, the J gene TRBJ2-1; 11 bases fit TRBD2. In germline, CDR1 is SGHVS, CDR2 FQNEAQ. V lost 2 bases to trimming and J lost 12 bases; unmatched junction nucleotides: 12. The CDR3 length is 16 residues. CDR3: CASSLIAGGLQSAQFF. In DNA form, the CDR3 reads TGTGCCAGCAGCTTAATAGCGGGAGGGTTACAATCGGCGCAGTTCTTC.